This TCR beta chain was sequenced for a study of early T cells in non-severe SARS-CoV-2 infection. Study overall: The sequenced material was bulk RNA from unsorted whole blood, and its chains were unpaired.

On this clonotype: Its antigen is as yet unknown.

Per the germline V gene, CDR1 is LGHDT and CDR2 is YNNKEL (reference sequence). CDR3 length: 16 residues. The V gene lost 2 bases and the J gene lost 3 bases, with 13 bases spanning the gap. Study-level points and caveats: Private and CD4 specificities were missed by VDJdb matching, which favored anti-spike CD8 responses.

Unique molecular identifiers (one per individual cDNA molecule) were attached. TCRdb recomputed calls from the 5' RACE reads with MiXCR, one row per CDR3 protein. The sample yields tens of thousands of distinct CDR3 sequences, 6.2% seen once. The sequence was collected from an adult who was a healthcare worker with PCR-confirmed SARS-CoV-2 infection or an uninfected control (not recorded which). The sample comprised whole blood. This chain joins TRBV3-1 and TRBJ2-2; D not resolved. Here the CDR3 DNA reads TGTGCCAGCAGCCAACAAGGTGGGCCCTACACCGGGGAGCTGTTTTTT. This gives the protein CASSQQGGPYTGELFF.